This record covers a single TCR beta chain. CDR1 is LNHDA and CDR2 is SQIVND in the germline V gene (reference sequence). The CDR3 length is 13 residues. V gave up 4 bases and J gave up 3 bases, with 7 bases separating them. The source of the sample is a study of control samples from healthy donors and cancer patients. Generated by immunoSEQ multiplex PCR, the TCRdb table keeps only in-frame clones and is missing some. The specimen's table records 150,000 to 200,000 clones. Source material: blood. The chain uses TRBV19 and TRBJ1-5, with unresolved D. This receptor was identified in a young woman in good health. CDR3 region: CASSRAANQPQHF. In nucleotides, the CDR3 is TGTGCCAGTAGTAGGGCAGCCAATCAGCCCCAGCATTTT.